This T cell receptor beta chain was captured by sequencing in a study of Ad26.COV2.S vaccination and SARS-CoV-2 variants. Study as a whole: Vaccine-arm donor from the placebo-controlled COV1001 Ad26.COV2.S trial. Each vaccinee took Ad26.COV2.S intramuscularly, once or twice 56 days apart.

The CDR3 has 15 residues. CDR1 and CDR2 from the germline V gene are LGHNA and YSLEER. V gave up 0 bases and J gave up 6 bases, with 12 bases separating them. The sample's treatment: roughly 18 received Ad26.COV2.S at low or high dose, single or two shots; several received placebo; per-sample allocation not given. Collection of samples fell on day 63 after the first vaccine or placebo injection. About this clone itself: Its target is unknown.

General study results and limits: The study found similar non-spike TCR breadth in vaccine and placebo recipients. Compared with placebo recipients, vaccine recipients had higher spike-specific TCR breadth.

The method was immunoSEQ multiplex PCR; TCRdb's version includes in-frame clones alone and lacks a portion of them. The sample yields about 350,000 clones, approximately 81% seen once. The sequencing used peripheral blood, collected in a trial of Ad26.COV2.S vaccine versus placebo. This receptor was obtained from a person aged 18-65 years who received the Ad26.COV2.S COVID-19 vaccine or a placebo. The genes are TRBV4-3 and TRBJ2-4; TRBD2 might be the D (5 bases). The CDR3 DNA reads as TGCGCCAGCAGCCAAGAAGAGGGCCCCGGAAACATTCAGTACTTC. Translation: CASSQEEGPGNIQYF.